This T cell receptor (beta chain) was sequenced during a study of response to subunit inactivated influenza vaccine. Regarding the study as a whole: After each seasonal influenza vaccination, few new T cells are recruited, the authors suggested.

TCRdb ran MiXCR on the RT-PCR reads and lists one entry per CDR3 protein. In the table there are 450,000 to 500,000 distinct CDR3 sequences, 10% to 11% of which are singletons. This clonotype showed up many times. The antigen is undetermined. The TCR originated in a man aged 50-59 years who received an inactivated influenza vaccine. Sequenced here: PBMCs from blood, sampled 40 to 50 days after vaccination.

The CDR3 is CASSHGTKYNEQFF. As DNA, the CDR3 is TGTGCCAGCAGCCACGGGACAAAGTACAATGAGCAGTTCTTC. V usage is TRBV12-3 or TRBV12-4 and J usage is TRBJ2-1, with D perhaps matching TRBD1 (6 bases). V was cut by 6 bases and J by 4 bases, with 13 bases left in between. This CDR3 has 14 amino acids.